This entry is about one T cell receptor beta chain. The age range of participants was about 18 to 90 years, with residence in fewer than 25 US areas. Cohort placement rested on clinical history that participants reported themselves. The method was immunoSEQ multiplex PCR; TCRdb's version includes in-frame clones alone and lacks a portion of them. Among roughly 220,000 clones, about nine tenths were seen once, and the ten largest hold more than 3.5%. This entry belongs to a study of blood T cell repertoires in COVID-19. Study context: Sources were T cells, B-cell-depleted T cells, or PBMCs; the material itself was cDNA or gDNA.

Germline assignment: CDR1 SGHDT and CDR2 YYEEEE. Trimming left V 3 bases short and J 1 base short, with 21 bases between. The CDR3 sequence is 18 residues long. The chain is built from TRBV5-6 and TRBJ2-3; D might be TRBD2 (6 bases). This sequence was found in a woman aged 40 to 55 with acute COVID-19. Material for sequencing was PBMCs or T cells enriched from blood (not recorded which). CDR3 sequence reads: CASSWGETRRGRTDTQYF. The CDR3 DNA sequence: TGTGCCAGCAGCTGGGGCGAGACTAGAAGGGGACGCACAGATACGCAGTATTTT.